Each of the 13 T cell receptor beta chains below was sequenced from the same sample in a study of early T cells in non-severe SARS-CoV-2 infection. TCRdb itself ran the 5' RACE reads through MiXCR, one entry per CDR3 protein. Among approximately 71,000 distinct CDR3 sequences listed, about 12% were seen once. Sequencing was done on a sample of whole blood. The origin of the receptors is an adult who was a healthcare worker with PCR-confirmed SARS-CoV-2 infection or an uninfected control (not recorded which).

The rearrangement uses TRBV7-2 and TRBJ1-2; D is possibly TRBD1 (6 bases). CDR1 and CDR2 (germline): SGHTA, FQGNSA. The CDR3 length is 15 residues. V lost 5 bases, J lost 8 bases, and 21 bases lay in between. In nucleotides, the CDR3 is TGTGCCAGCAGCCGGGCGGGGGCCTTAGTGCACGGCTACACCTTC. Amino acid sequence: CASSRAGALVHGYTF.

Ten or more counts support this clonotype. The chain uses TRBV27 and TRBJ2-3, with 10 bases matching TRBD2. Germline-derived CDR1 and CDR2 are MNHEY and SMNVEV (reference sequence). J gave up 2 bases and V 5 bases, and 7 bases lay outside the gene matches. The CDR3 covers 16 residues. The CDR3 DNA reads as TGTGCCAGCAGTCTGCAGCGGGGGGGCCTCACAGATACGCAGTATTTT. This codes for CASSLQRGGLTDTQYF.

The chain combines TRBV4-3 with TRBJ2-7; D perhaps matches TRBD2 (6 bases). Trimming stripped 1 base from V and 2 bases from J, with 15 bases between. The CDR3 totals 16 residues. Germline lookup yields CDR1 LGHNA and CDR2 YSLEER. The CDR3 reads CASSQAPLASAYEQYF. The CDR3 DNA follows: TGCGCCAGCAGCCAAGCCCCCTTGGCTAGCGCCTACGAGCAGTACTTC.

By proportion, this clonotype is medium-sized. V is TRBV28 and J is TRBJ2-5; D gene ambiguous. Germline CDR1 is MDHEN and CDR2 is SYDVKM. The CDR3 totals 11 residues. Trimming pared 4 bases from V and 5 bases from J, leaving 5 bases between. CDR3 in DNA: TGTGCCAGCAGTTCGAGGGAGACCCAGTACTTC. It encodes CASSSRETQYF.

This clonotype was recorded a few times. This sequence joins TRBV6-6 and TRBJ1-1, with a weak D call TRBD1 (5 bases). V was clipped by 2 bases and J by 7 bases, with 17 bases between them. This CDR3 region has 15 residues. Germline assignment: CDR1 MNHNY and CDR2 SVGAGI (reference sequence). The DNA of the CDR3 is TGTGCCAGCAGTTACGGGCAGGGCAGCAAAGATGAAGCTTTCTTT. Translation: CASSYGQGSKDEAFF.

This clonotype occurred many times. The chain uses TRBV9 and TRBJ1-3; the D is unclear. V was pared by 2 bases and J by 0 bases, with 6 bases between. In germline, CDR1 is SGDLS, CDR2 YYNGEE. The CDR3 is made up of 14 amino acids. CDR3 DNA sequence: TGTGCCAGCAGCGTGACTGACTCTGGAAACACCATATATTTT. Translation: CASSVTDSGNTIYF.

The V call is TRBV7-2, the J call TRBJ1-1; possible D gene TRBD1, 5 bases. The germline V gene has CDR1 SGHTA and CDR2 FQGNSA. The CDR3 has 13 amino acids. The V end was cut by 0 bases, the J end by 7 bases, with 9 bases between. The CDR3 here is CASSLAGGDEAFF. Here the CDR3 DNA reads TGTGCCAGCAGCTTAGCGGGAGGGGATGAAGCTTTCTTT.

A few counts support this clonotype. V gene TRBV20-1 combines with J gene TRBJ2-5; 14 nucleotides agree with TRBD2. V gave up 6 bases and J gave up 1 base; unmatched junction bases: 10. CDR3 length: 17 amino acids. Germline V gene lookup returns CDR1 DFQATT and CDR2 SNEGSKA (reference sequence). The CDR3 loop reads CSARRTSGGMPQETQYF. CDR3 nucleotide sequence: TGCAGTGCGCGGAGGACTAGCGGGGGGATGCCCCAAGAGACCCAGTACTTC.

The chain joins TRBV7-2 to TRBJ1-2; TRBD1 agrees at 9 bases. The CDR3 is 15 amino acids. Germline V lookup: CDR1 SGHTA, CDR2 FQGNSA. J gave up 8 bases and V 1 base, and 8 bases lay outside the gene matches. The CDR3 sequence is CASSLVAGQGEGYTF. Written as DNA, the CDR3 is TGTGCCAGCAGCTTAGTGGCGGGACAGGGAGAAGGCTACACCTTC.

Only a few counts were recorded for this clonotype. This chain connects TRBV25-1 to TRBJ2-7; D uncertain. This CDR3 region has 12 residues. The V gene's germline CDR1 is MGHDK and CDR2 SYGVNS. Trimming took off 3 bases at V and 5 bases at J, with 8 bases between the two ends. The CDR3 sequence: CASSDLQNEQYF. CDR3 coding DNA: TGTGCCAGCAGTGACCTTCAAAACGAGCAGTACTTC.

In this sample, this clonotype is medium-sized. The J gene is TRBJ2-7, the V gene TRBV29-1, with 8 bases identical to TRBD1. This CDR3 has 14 residues. Germline assignment: CDR1 SQVTM and CDR2 ANQGSEA. The V and J ends lost 2 bases and 0 bases, in that order; junction bases with no gene match: 3. The CDR3 region has the DNA TGCAGCGTTGAAAATCAGGGGGCCTCCTACGAGCAGTACTTC. The encoded protein is CSVENQGASYEQYF.

The chain links TRBV27 to TRBJ2-3, with no clear D. Germline-derived CDR1 and CDR2 are MNHEY and SMNVEV (reference sequence). CDR3 size: 12 residues. Trimming took off 10 bases at V and 1 base at J, with 9 bases between the two ends. The CDR3 is CATKWGTDTQYF. As DNA, the CDR3 is TGTGCCACAAAGTGGGGCACAGATACGCAGTATTTT.

This clonotype has a handful of counts. CDR3 protein: CASSFRGEDTDTQYF. DNA for the CDR3: TGTGCCAGCAGTTTCCGGGGGGAGGACACAGATACGCAGTATTTT. The rearrangement joins TRBV27 to TRBJ2-3; TRBD2 agrees at 7 bases. The V gene's germline CDR1 is MNHEY and CDR2 SMNVEV (reference sequence). Trimming took 3 bases from V and 2 from J; bases not matched to a gene: 5. The CDR3 sequence is 15 residues long.